Following are 22 T cell receptor beta chains from one sample sequenced in a study of blood T cell repertoires in COVID-19. Data came from immunoSEQ multiplex PCR; TCRdb stores just in-frame clones and leaves some out. The data show 350,000 or so clones, with under 95% seen just once and less than 20% held by the top ten. Specimen: PBMCs or T cells enriched from blood (not recorded which). Every receptor here comes from a woman in her 30s who had recovered from COVID-19.

J is TRBJ2-7 and V is TRBV28; TRBD1 matches 9 bases. Losses at the gene ends were 8 bases for V and 3 bases for J; bases not matched to a gene: 11. The germline CDR1 and CDR2 sequences are MDHEN and SYDVKM. The CDR3 runs 15 residues. In DNA form, the CDR3 reads TGTGCCAGCTGGGAGAGAGGACAGGGGAACTACGAGCAGTACTTC. Translation: CASWERGQGNYEQYF.

V and J are TRBV28 and TRBJ2-5, with 8 bases identical to TRBD2. The junction had 5 bases not matched to a gene; V was cut back by 4 bases and J by 4 bases. Looked up from germline, CDR1 is MDHEN and CDR2 is SYDVKM. This CDR3 is built from 14 residues. The CDR3 loop is CASSSAGGPETQYF. CDR3 coding DNA: TGTGCCAGCAGTTCGGCGGGGGGCCCAGAGACCCAGTACTTC. The whole variable domain, filled in from reference TRBV28 and TRBJ2-5, reads DVKVTQSSRYLVKRTGEKVFLECVQDMDHENMFWYRQDPGLGLRLIYFSYDVKMKEKGDIPEGYSVSREKKERFSLILESASTNQTSMYLCASSSAGGPETQYFGPGTRLLVL.

The chain links TRBV5-6 to TRBJ2-1; the D gene is possibly TRBD2 (5 bases). The V gene's germline CDR1 is SGHDT and CDR2 YYEEEE. CDR3 size: 16 residues. The ends were cut back, 1 base at V and 1 base at J, with 12 bases in the middle. The CDR3 DNA reads TGTGCCAGCAGCTTGCTCGGAGCGGAATCCTACAATGAGCAGTTCTTC. Amino acid sequence: CASSLLGAESYNEQFF.

This sequence joins TRBV7-9 and TRBJ1-1; D is perhaps TRBD1 (5 bases). Germline values: CDR1 SEHNR, CDR2 FQNEAQ (reference sequence). The CDR3 runs 14 residues. V was pared by 3 bases and J by 7 bases, with 15 bases between. Written as DNA, the CDR3 is TGTGCCAGCAGCTTCAGACAGACCGGAATTGAAGCTTTCTTT. Protein: CASSFRQTGIEAFF. Using reference TRBV7-9 and TRBJ1-1 for the parts outside the CDR3, the full variable domain is DTGVSQNPRHKITKRGQNVTFRCDPISEHNRLYWYRQTLGQGPEFLTYFQNEAQLEKSRLLSDRFSAERPKGSFSTLEIQRTEQGDSAMYLCASSFRQTGIEAFFGQGTRLTVV.

Note on this clone: The same CDR3 can be traced to other DNA sequences in this sample. V gene TRBV28 combines with J gene TRBJ1-2, with no clear D. The CDR3 contains 11 residues. Trimming cost V 4 bases and J 7 bases, with 7 bases left between them. The germline CDR1 and CDR2 sequences are MDHEN and SYDVKM. For the CDR3, the DNA is TGTGCCAGCAGTTCCCCCTCTGGCTACACCTTC. Protein sequence: CASSSPSGYTF.

This clone was counted a single time. The chain combines TRBV28 with TRBJ2-7; 9 bases agree with TRBD1. Trimming at V came to 2 bases and at J to 1 base, leaving 3 bases not matched to a gene. This CDR3 spans 15 amino acids. Germline loops: CDR1 MDHEN, CDR2 SYDVKM. The CDR3 DNA is TGTGCCAGCAGTTTACCGGGACAGGGATCCTACGAGCAGTACTTC. Its protein is CASSLPGQGSYEQYF.

This chain joins TRBV7-2 and TRBJ1-3; 8 positions agree with TRBD1. The CDR3 is 16 residues long. V was pared by 3 bases and J by 4 bases, with 8 bases of the junction left unmatched. Germline V gene data show CDR1 as SGHTA and CDR2 as FQGNSA. The CDR3 reads CASSFTGQGSGNTIYF. The DNA of the CDR3 is TGTGCCAGCAGCTTCACAGGACAGGGTTCAGGAAACACCATATATTTT. Together with reference TRBV7-2 and TRBJ1-3, the CDR3 gives the full variable domain: GAGVSQSPSNKVTEKGKDVELRCDPISGHTALYWYRQSLGQGLEFLIYFQGNSAPDKSGLPSDRFSAERTGGSVSTLTIQRTQQEDSAVYLCASSFTGQGSGNTIYFGEGSWLTVV.

J is TRBJ2-5 and V is TRBV28; 7 nucleotides line up with TRBD2. The germline CDR1 and CDR2 sequences are MDHEN and SYDVKM. This CDR3 is built from 13 residues. Trimming cost V 5 bases and J 2 bases; bases outside gene matches: 2. CDR3 sequence: CASSRSGQETQYF. The CDR3 coding sequence is TGTGCCAGCAGTCGTAGCGGGCAAGAGACCCAGTACTTC.

The rearrangement uses TRBV5-1 and TRBJ2-3; D may be TRBD2 (6 bases). V gave up 7 bases and J gave up 2 bases, with 17 bases separating them. The CDR3 has 15 amino acids. Germline CDR1 and CDR2: SGHRS and YFSETQ. CDR3 loop: CASGESGLSTDTQYF. CDR3 DNA sequence: TGCGCCAGCGGGGAAAGCGGACTATCCACAGATACGCAGTATTTT.

The chain recombines TRBV7-2 with TRBJ2-3; TRBD2 matches 15 bases. V lost 5 bases and J lost 6; bases outside the gene matches: 9. Per the germline V gene, CDR1 is SGHTA and CDR2 is FQGNSA. The CDR3 totals 17 residues. The CDR3: CASSKAGTSGGYDTQYF. The CDR3 region has the DNA TGTGCCAGCAGCAAAGCAGGGACTAGCGGGGGGTACGATACGCAGTATTTT. The full variable domain, with the rest looked up from reference TRBV7-2 and TRBJ2-3, is GAGVSQSPSNKVTEKGKDVELRCDPISGHTALYWYRQSLGQGLEFLIYFQGNSAPDKSGLPSDRFSAERTGGSVSTLTIQRTQQEDSAVYLCASSKAGTSGGYDTQYFGPGTRLTVL.

CDR3 sequence reads: CASGLVLDRGPATNEKLFF. As DNA, the CDR3 is TGTGCTAGTGGTTTGGTTTTAGACAGGGGCCCCGCAACTAATGAAAAACTGTTTTTT. The chain employs TRBV12-5 and TRBJ1-4; 8 bases align to TRBD1. CDR3 length: 19 amino acids. Trimming at V came to 0 bases and at J to 0 bases, leaving 9 bases not matched to a gene. Germline V CDR1 and CDR2: LGHNT, FRNRAP.

This rearrangement joins TRBV27 to TRBJ2-4, with TRBD2 matching over 7 bases. The V gene end was trimmed by 8 bases and the J gene end by 6 bases; junction bases not matched to a gene: 4. CDR1 is MNHEY, CDR2 SMNVEV, per germline (reference sequence). The CDR3 is made up of 12 amino acids. This chain's CDR3 is CASRDYLNIQYF. The DNA of the CDR3 is TGTGCCAGCCGGGACTACTTAAACATTCAGTACTTC.

The V call is TRBV7-6, the J call TRBJ2-5, with TRBD1 identical over 9 bases. Germline trimming cut 5 bases from V and 1 base from J; bases unmatched to any gene: 5. The CDR3 loop spans 15 amino acids. CDR1 SGHVS and CDR2 FNYEAQ come from the germline V gene. This CDR3 reads CASSGNRGPQETQYF. CDR3 sequence (DNA): TGTGCCAGCAGCGGCAACAGGGGGCCCCAAGAGACCCAGTACTTC.

V usage is TRBV6-5 and J usage is TRBJ1-6; D possibly corresponds to TRBD1 (6 bases). V shed 6 bases and J shed 0 bases, with 9 bases lying between them. Germline V gene lookup returns CDR1 MNHEY and CDR2 SVGAGI. The CDR3 covers 15 residues. In DNA form, the CDR3 reads TGTGCCAGCAGCCCAGGGGTCTCCTATAATTCACCCCTCCACTTT. Translating gives CASSPGVSYNSPLHF.

J is TRBJ1-5 and V is TRBV19; perhaps TRBD1 as D (5 bases). The V gene lost 3 bases and the J gene lost 3 bases, with 9 bases spanning the gap. The CDR3 consists of 14 residues. The germline V gene encodes CDR1 LNHDA and CDR2 SQIVND (reference sequence). In DNA, the CDR3 is TGTGCCAGTAGTATGGTACAGGTCAATCAGCCCCAGCATTTT. Its protein product is CASSMVQVNQPQHF.

A note on this clone: The identical CDR3 is also encoded by other nucleotide sequences in the sample. The genes are TRBV28 and TRBJ2-7, with TRBD2 identical over 8 bases. CDR1 is MDHEN and CDR2 is SYDVKM in the germline V gene. The CDR3 is made up of 14 amino acids. The J segment lost 4 bases and the V segment lost 6 bases, leaving 8 bases of the junction unmatched. CDR3 sequence: CASSLGLGPYEQYF. CDR3 DNA: TGTGCCAGCAGCTTGGGACTAGGGCCTTACGAGCAGTACTTC.

Only one count was recorded for this clone. A read error may account for a junction end that differs from germline. The chain uses TRBV9 and TRBJ1-6; a possible D gene is TRBD1 (6 bases). The CDR3 contains 15 residues. From germline, CDR1 is SGDLS and CDR2 YYNGEE. The CDR3 region is CATSGGGRLNSPLHF. The CDR3 DNA reads TGTGCCACCAGCGGGGGGGGCAGGCTAAATTCACCCCTCCACTTT.

This clone was observed a few times. CDR3 nucleotides: TGCGCCAGCAGCTTACAGGGGGATAATTCACCCCTCCACTTT. Encoded protein: CASSLQGDNSPLHF. The chain employs TRBV5-1 and TRBJ1-6; 8 nucleotides line up with TRBD1. The CDR3 runs 14 residues. Germline V lookup: CDR1 SGHRS, CDR2 YFSETQ. V gave up 2 bases and J gave up 5 bases; unmatched junction bases: 0.

V usage is TRBV19 and J usage is TRBJ2-7, with 10 bases identical to TRBD2. V shed 6 bases, J shed 5 bases, and the junction held 7 bases outside the gene matches. The CDR3 runs 14 residues. Germline-derived CDR1 and CDR2 are LNHDA and SQIVND (reference sequence). CDR3 DNA sequence: TGTGCCAGTAGCTCTAGCGGGAGAGGGAACGAGCAGTACTTC. This gives the protein CASSSSGRGNEQYF.

J is TRBJ1-1 and V is TRBV5-5; tentative D call: TRBD1 (5 bases). V lost 2 bases and J 1 base, leaving 12 bases between the germline ends. The CDR3 has 15 amino acids. Germline V lookup: CDR1 SGHKS, CDR2 YYEKEE (reference sequence). CDR3 sequence: CASSLGPGWNTEAFF. CDR3 nucleotides: TGTGCCAGCAGCTTAGGCCCAGGGTGGAACACTGAAGCTTTCTTT.

This clone has just one count. This chain connects TRBV2 to TRBJ2-3; the match to TRBD2 covers 10 bases. Germline CDR1 is SNHLY and CDR2 is FYNNEI. With 7 bases clipped from V and 2 bases from J, the junction kept 6 bases outside the gene matches. This CDR3 is built from 15 residues. The CDR3 reads CASNPSGSLTDTQYF. CDR3 DNA sequence: TGTGCCAGCAACCCTAGCGGGAGCCTCACAGATACGCAGTATTTT.

This rearrangement joins TRBV2 to TRBJ2-7; the match to TRBD1 covers 9 bases. The J segment lost 1 base and the V segment lost 8 bases, leaving 6 bases of the junction unmatched. The CDR3 is 14 amino acids. Germline values: CDR1 SNHLY, CDR2 FYNNEI. CDR3 sequence (DNA): TGTGCCAGCGTCCGGGACAGGGCTTCCTACGAGCAGTACTTC. Translated, it gives CASVRDRASYEQYF.